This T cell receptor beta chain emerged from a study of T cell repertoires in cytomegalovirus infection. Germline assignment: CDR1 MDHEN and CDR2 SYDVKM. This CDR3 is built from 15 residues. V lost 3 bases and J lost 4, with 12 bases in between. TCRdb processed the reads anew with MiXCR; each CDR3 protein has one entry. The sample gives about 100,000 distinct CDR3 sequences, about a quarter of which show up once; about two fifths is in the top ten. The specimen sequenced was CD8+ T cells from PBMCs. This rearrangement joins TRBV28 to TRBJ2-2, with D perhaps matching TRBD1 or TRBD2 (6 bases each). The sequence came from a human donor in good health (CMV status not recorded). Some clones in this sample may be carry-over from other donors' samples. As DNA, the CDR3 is TGTGCCAGCAGTTTTCTACAGGGAGGCACCGGGGAGCTGTTTTTT. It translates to CASSFLQGGTGELFF.